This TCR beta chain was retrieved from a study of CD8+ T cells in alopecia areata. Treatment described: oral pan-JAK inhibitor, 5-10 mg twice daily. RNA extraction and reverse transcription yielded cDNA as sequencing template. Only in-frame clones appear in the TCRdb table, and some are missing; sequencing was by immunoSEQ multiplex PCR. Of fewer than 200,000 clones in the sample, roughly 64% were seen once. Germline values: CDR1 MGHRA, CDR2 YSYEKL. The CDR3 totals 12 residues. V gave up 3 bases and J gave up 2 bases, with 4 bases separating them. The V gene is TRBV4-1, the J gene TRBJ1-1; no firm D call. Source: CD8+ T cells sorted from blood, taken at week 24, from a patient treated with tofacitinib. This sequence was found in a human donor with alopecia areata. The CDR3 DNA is TGCGCCAGCAGCCAGTCAAACACTGAAGCTTTCTTT. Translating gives CASSQSNTEAFF.